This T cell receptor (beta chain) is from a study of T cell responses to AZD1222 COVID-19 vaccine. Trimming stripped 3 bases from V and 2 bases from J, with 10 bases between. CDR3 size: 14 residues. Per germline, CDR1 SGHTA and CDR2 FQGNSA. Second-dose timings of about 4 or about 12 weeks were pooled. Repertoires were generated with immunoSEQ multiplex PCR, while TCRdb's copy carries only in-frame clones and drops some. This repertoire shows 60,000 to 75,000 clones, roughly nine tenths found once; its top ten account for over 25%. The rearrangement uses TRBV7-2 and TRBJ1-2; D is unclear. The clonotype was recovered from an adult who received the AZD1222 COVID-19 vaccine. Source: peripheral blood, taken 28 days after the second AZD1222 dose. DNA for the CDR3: TGTGCCAGCAGCTTTGATGGAGGGAACTATGGCTACACCTTC. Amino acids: CASSFDGGNYGYTF. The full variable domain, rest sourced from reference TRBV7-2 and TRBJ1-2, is GAGVSQSPSNKVTEKGKDVELRCDPISGHTALYWYRQSLGQGLEFLIYFQGNSAPDKSGLPSDRFSAERTGGSVSTLTIQRTQQEDSAVYLCASSFDGGNYGYTFGSGTRLTVV.